Below, 3 T cell receptor beta chains from the same sample are listed, as sequenced in a study of tumor and adjacent non-tumor tissue in lung cancer (dated by TCRdb to the late 2010s). RNA was isolated from bulk, unsorted tissue, and RNA quality was assessed with a NanoDrop ND-1000 and an Agilent 2100. Library creation used multiplex PCR. Sequencing used an Illumina HiSeq 2500. TCRbeta libraries were constructed through three rounds of nested PCR with primers (Table S4) according to protocols modified from ARM-PCR. TCRdb handled the public reads itself, with Q25 trimming in fastp and clone calling in MiXCR, and kept productive beta chains. CDR3 protein sequences are deduplicated, and each keeps its most common genes and DNA. This sample has about 200,000 distinct CDR3 sequences in its table, and less than 80% of those were observed once. The ten largest clones capture 20% to 25% of the sample. The sample was lung tumor tissue. These receptors originate from a man aged 60 to 69 with non-small cell lung cancer.

This chain uses TRBV20-1 with TRBJ2-7, with 8 bases lining up with TRBD2. V shed 6 bases, J shed 7 bases, and the junction held 14 bases outside the gene matches. Germline CDR1 is DFQATT and CDR2 is SNEGSKA (reference sequence). The CDR3 has 14 amino acids. This CDR3 reads CSAQPGTRIVEQYF. The CDR3 DNA sequence: TGCAGTGCGCAACCCGGGACTAGAATCGTGGAGCAGTACTTC.

About this clonotype: Without the conserved terminal phenylalanine or tryptophan, this CDR3 likely stems from a read error. The gene calls are TRBV20-1 and TRBJ2-1; D is uncertain. The CDR3 has 18 residues. Germline V gene data show CDR1 as DFQATT and CDR2 as SNEGSKA (reference sequence). In nucleotides, the CDR3 is TGCAGTGTTAGATCGGCGGAACCGGACCATCATGATCCCAATGAGCAGTTCTTA. The encoded protein is CSVRSAEPDHHDPNEQFL.

This clonotype was found a few times. The final CDR3 position lacks the conserved phenylalanine or tryptophan, pointing to a likely read error. This sequence joins TRBV20-1 and TRBJ2-5; 7 bases map to TRBD1. After removal of 2 bases from V and 2 bases from J, the junction contained 8 bases not matched to a gene. The CDR3 runs 15 residues. Germline CDR1 is DFQATT and CDR2 is SNEGSKA (reference sequence). The CDR3 region has the DNA TGCAGTGCTAGACGTGGACAGGCGGGTCAAGAGACCCAGTACTTA. Its protein is CSARRGQAGQETQYL.